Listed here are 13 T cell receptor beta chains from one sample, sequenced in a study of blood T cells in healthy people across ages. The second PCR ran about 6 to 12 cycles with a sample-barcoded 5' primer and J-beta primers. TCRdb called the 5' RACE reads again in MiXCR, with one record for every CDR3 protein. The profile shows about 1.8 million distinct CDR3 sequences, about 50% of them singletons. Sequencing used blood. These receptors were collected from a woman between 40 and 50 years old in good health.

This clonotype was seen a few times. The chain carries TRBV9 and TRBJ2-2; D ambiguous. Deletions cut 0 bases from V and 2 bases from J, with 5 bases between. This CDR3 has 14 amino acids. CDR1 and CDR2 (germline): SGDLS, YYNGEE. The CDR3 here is CASSVGLNTGELFF. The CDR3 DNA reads TGTGCCAGCAGCGTAGGTCTAAACACCGGGGAGCTGTTTTTT.

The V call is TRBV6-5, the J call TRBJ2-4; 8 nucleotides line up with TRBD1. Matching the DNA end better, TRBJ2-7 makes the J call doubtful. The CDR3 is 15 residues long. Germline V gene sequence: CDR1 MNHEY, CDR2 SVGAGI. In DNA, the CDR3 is TGTGCCAGCAATCCCGGACAGGGAAAGGGCTACGAGCAGTACTTC. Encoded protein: CASNPGQGKGYEQYF.

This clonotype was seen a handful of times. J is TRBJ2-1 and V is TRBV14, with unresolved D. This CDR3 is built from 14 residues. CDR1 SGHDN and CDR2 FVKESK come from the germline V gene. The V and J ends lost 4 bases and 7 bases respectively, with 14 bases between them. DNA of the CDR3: TGTGCCAGCAGCCTCCTAGGAATCCTGAATGAGCAGTTCTTC. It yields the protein CASSLLGILNEQFF.

The CDR3 nucleotides are TGTGCCAGCAGTTTACGTAGGAGGGAGGGAGATACGCAGTATTTT. Its protein product is CASSLRRREGDTQYF. This chain uses TRBV27 with TRBJ2-3, with 7 nucleotides matching TRBD2. The CDR3 consists of 15 residues. CDR1 is MNHEY and CDR2 is SMNVEV in the germline V gene (reference sequence). V lost 2 bases, J lost 5 bases, and 7 bases stayed unmatched.

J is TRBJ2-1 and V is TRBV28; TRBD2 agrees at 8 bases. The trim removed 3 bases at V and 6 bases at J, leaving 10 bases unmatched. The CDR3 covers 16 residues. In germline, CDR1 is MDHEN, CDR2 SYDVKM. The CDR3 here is CASSFPRGAPINEQFF. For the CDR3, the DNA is TGTGCCAGCAGTTTCCCGCGGGGGGCCCCCATCAATGAGCAGTTCTTC.

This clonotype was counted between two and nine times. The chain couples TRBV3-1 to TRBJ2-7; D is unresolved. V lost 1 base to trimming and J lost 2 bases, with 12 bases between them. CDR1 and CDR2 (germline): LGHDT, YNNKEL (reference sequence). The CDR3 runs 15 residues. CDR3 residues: CASSQAGSLAYEQYF. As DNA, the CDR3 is TGTGCCAGCAGCCAAGCGGGCAGCCTTGCCTACGAGCAGTACTTC.

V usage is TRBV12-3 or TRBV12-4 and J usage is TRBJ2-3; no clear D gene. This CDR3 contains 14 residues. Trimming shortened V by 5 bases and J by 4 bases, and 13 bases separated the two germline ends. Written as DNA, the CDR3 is TGTGCCAGCAGTGCCAGGCTGAGAGCAGATACGCAGTATTTT. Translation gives CASSARLRADTQYF.

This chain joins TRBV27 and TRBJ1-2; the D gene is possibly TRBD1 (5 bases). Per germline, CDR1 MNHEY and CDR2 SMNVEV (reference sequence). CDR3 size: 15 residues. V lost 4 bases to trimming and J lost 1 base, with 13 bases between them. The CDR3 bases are TGTGCCAGCAGTTGGAAGGGGTGGGGTAACTATGGCTACACCTTC. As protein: CASSWKGWGNYGYTF.

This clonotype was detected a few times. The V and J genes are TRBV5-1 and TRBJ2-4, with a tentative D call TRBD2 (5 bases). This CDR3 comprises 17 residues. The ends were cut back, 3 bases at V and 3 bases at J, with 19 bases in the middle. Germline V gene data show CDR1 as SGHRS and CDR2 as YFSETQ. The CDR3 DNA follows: TGCGCCAGCAGCTGGGAGAGTAGCCTTTCCGGCAAAAACATTCAGTACTTC. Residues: CASSWESSLSGKNIQYF.

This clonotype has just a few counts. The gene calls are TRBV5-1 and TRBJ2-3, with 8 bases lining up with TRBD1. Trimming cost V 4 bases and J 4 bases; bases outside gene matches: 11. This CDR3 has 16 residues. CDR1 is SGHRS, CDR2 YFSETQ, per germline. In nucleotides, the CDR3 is TGCGCCAGCAGCCCCCCCCTGGGGACAGGTGCAGATACGCAGTATTTT. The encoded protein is CASSPPLGTGADTQYF.

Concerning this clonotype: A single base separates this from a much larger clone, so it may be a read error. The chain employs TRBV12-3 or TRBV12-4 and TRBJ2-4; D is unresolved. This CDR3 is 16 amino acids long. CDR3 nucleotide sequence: TGTGCCGGCAGTTCTAGGCAGGCTCGAGCCAAAAACATTCAGTACTTC. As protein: CAGSSRQARAKNIQYF.

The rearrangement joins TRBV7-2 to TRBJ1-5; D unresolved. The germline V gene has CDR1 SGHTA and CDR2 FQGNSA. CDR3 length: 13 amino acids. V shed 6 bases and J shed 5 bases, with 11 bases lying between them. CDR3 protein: CASRGIGDQPQHF. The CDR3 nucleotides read TGTGCCAGCAGGGGGATCGGAGATCAGCCCCAGCATTTT.

The DNA for the CDR3 is TGTGCCAGCAGGAGAGACAGGGTGCCACCCCTCCACTTT. Amino acids: CASRRDRVPPLHF. The V and J genes are TRBV6-2 or TRBV6-3 and TRBJ1-6, with 7 nucleotides matching TRBD1. The CDR3 is made up of 13 amino acids. Trimming cost V 6 bases and J 11 bases; bases outside gene matches: 7. From germline, CDR1 is MNHEY and CDR2 SVGEGT.